Given below is one TCR beta chain in context. As originally analysed: Reference gene primer amplification gave estimated nucleated cell counts. Using immunoSEQ multiplex PCR, the repertoire was profiled, and TCRdb retains in-frame clones only, with some absent. That table is the source of V, J and clone size, and D and trimming were worked out from the DNA. The profile shows 240,000 or so clones, around 90% of them singletons. The study recruited exposed participants who had met a COVID-19 case within 2 weeks before entry. These data originate in a study of blood T cell repertoires in COVID-19. Looking at the study overall: Sample material is recorded as cDNA or gDNA derived from T cells, B-cell-depleted T cells, or PBMCs.

The CDR3 sequence is 13 residues long. In germline, CDR1 is MDHEN, CDR2 SYDVKM. V was cut by 2 bases and J by 0 bases, with 4 bases left in between. This TCR was sampled from a man aged 50 or older who had been exposed to COVID-19. Sequenced sample: PBMCs or T cells enriched from blood (not recorded which). The chain uses TRBV28 and TRBJ2-5; D unclear. The CDR3 spells CASSLPYQETQYF. As DNA, the CDR3 is TGTGCCAGCAGTTTACCGTACCAAGAGACCCAGTACTTC.